This TCR beta chain was captured in a study of blood T cells in healthy people across ages. This CDR3 region has 16 residues. The germline V gene has CDR1 SEHNR and CDR2 FQNEAQ (reference sequence). Between the trimmed V and J ends, which lost 4 bases and 1 base, there was a span of 17 bases. PCR was performed a second time for roughly 7 to 12 cycles using a sample-barcoded 5' primer and a J-beta primer mix. MiXCR was run by TCRdb on the 5' RACE reads, yielding one entry per CDR3 protein. This sample has 920,000 or so distinct CDR3 sequences, with 45% found just once. Sequenced input: blood. This clonotype originated in a woman aged 60-75 years in good health. V is TRBV7-9 and J is TRBJ2-7, with TRBD1 as a possible D gene (6 bases). CDR3 bases: TGTGCCAGCAGCTCAAACAGGGCCGACCGATCCTACGAGCAGTACTTC. Protein: CASSSNRADRSYEQYF. Full variable domain (missing parts from reference TRBV7-9 and TRBJ2-7): DTGVSQNPRHKITKRGQNVTFRCDPISEHNRLYWYRQTLGQGPEFLTYFQNEAQLEKSRLLSDRFSAERPKGSFSTLEIQRTEQGDSAMYLCASSSNRADRSYEQYFGPGTRLTVT.